This T cell receptor beta chain was sequenced during a study of blood T cell repertoires in COVID-19. Looking at the study overall: Researchers got acute and convalescent COVID-19 samples from the United States, Italy and Spain. The cDNA or gDNA used as material had been derived from T cells, B-cell-depleted T cells, or PBMCs.

Original processing methods: Researchers report that nucleated cell counts were estimated from reference gene primer amplification. The assay was immunoSEQ multiplex PCR, and TCRdb's table has in-frame clones only and misses some. The DNA gave D and trimming, while V, J and clone size come from that table. The sample includes tens of thousands of clones, around 85% of them seen just once. Sequencing was performed on peripheral blood. The sequence was obtained from a woman in her 70s with active COVID-19.

The CDR3 region is CARSPSSGNTIYF. In DNA form, the CDR3 reads TGTGCCAGGTCACCGAGCTCTGGAAACACCATATATTTT. The chain recombines TRBV2 with TRBJ1-3; D not resolved. V shed 9 bases and J shed 0 bases, with 9 bases lying between them. The CDR3 sequence is 13 residues long. CDR1 SNHLY and CDR2 FYNNEI come from the germline V gene.